This TCR beta chain appears in the sequencing data of a study of T cell responses to AZD1222 COVID-19 vaccine. Study results and limitations: Repertoire samples came only from after the peak T cell response.

Concerning this clone: Its antigen is not identified.

The repertoire was sequenced with immunoSEQ multiplex PCR; TCRdb's copy has only in-frame clones and lacks some. This sample has fewer than 150,000 clones; around 90% occur once, and the top ten carry 1.5% to 2%. Sequencing used peripheral blood, obtained on day 0 of AZD1222 vaccination. The receptor comes from an adult in good health.

CDR3 sequence (DNA): TGTGCCAGCAGCCATACCGGGACCGGGAACACCGGGGAGCTGTTTTTT. This translates into CASSHTGTGNTGELFF. This rearrangement joins TRBV11-3 to TRBJ2-2; D tentatively fits TRBD1 or TRBD2 (5 bases each). V lost 5 bases and J lost 1, with 14 bases in between. Per germline, CDR1 SGHNT and CDR2 YENEEA. The CDR3 loop spans 16 amino acids.